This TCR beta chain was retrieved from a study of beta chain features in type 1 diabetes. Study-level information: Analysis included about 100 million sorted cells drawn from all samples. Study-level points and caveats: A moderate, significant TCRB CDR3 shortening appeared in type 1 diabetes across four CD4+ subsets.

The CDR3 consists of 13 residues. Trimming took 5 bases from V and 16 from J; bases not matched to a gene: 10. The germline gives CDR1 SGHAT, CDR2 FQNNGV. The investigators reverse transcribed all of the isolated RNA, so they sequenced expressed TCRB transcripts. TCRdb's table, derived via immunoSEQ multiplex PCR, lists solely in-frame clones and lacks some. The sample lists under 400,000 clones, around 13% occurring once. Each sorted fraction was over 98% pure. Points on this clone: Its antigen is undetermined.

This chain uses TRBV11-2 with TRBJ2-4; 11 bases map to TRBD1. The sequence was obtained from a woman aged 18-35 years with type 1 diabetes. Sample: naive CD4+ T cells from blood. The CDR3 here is CASSPIGDRGGYF. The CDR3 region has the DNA TGTGCCAGCAGCCCCATTGGGGACAGGGGGGGTTACTTC. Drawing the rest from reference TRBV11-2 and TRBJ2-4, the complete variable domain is EAGVAQSPRYKIIEKRQSVAFWCNPISGHATLYWYQQILGQGPKLLIQFQNNGVVDDSQLPKDRFSAERLKGVDSTLKIQPAKLEDSAVYLCASSPIGDRGGYFGAGTRLSVL.